Sequencing of this TCR beta chain was carried out in a study of T cell repertoires in cytomegalovirus infection. Overall study context: Through public TCR beta signatures, both CMV infection and matching HLA type were indicated. Findings and caveats of the study: The ex vivo response was dominated by HLA-C-restricted CMV-specific TCR beta clonotypes.

TCRdb fed the reads into MiXCR, producing one record per CDR3 protein. The repertoire holds 300,000 to 400,000 distinct CDR3 sequences, with 8% to 10% as singletons. The CDR3 loop spans 13 amino acids. V shed 5 bases and J shed 5 bases, with 10 bases lying between them. Germline lookup yields CDR1 LNHDA and CDR2 SQIVND (reference sequence). This clonotype was found a few times. Its antigen is still unknown. This receptor was obtained from a human donor in good health (CMV status not recorded). Some clones in this sample may be carry-over from other donors' samples. The chain is built from TRBV19 and TRBJ2-1; possibly TRBD1 for D (5 bases). Sequencing was performed on PBMCs. This CDR3 reads CASSSKGHNEQFF. In DNA form, the CDR3 reads TGTGCCAGTAGTTCAAAGGGGCACAATGAGCAGTTCTTC.